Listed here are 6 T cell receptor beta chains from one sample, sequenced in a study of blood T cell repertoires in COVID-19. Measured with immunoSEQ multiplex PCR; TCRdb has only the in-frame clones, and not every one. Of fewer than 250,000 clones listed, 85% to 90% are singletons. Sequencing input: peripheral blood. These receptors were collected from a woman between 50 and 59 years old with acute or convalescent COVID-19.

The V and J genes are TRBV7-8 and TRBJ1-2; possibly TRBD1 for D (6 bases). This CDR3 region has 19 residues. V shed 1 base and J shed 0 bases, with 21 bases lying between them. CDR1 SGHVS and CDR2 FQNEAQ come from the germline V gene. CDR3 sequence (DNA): TGTGCCAGCAGCTTAGTTAGTGGGGCAGGGGTAACTTCTAACTATGGCTACACCTTC. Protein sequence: CASSLVSGAGVTSNYGYTF. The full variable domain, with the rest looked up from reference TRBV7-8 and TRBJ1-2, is GAGVSQSPRYKVAKRGQDVALRCDPISGHVSLFWYQQALGQGPEFLTYFQNEAQLDKSGLPSDRFFAERPEGSVSTLKIQRTQQEDSAVYLCASSLVSGAGVTSNYGYTFGSGTRLTVV.

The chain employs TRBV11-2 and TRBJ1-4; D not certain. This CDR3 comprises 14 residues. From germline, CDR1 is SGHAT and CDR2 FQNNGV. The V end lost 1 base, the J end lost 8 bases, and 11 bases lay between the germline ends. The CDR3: CASSLAPSGEKLFF. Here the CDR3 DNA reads TGTGCCAGCAGCTTAGCACCTAGTGGCGAAAAACTGTTTTTT. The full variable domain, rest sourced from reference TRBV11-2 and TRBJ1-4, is EAGVAQSPRYKIIEKRQSVAFWCNPISGHATLYWYQQILGQGPKLLIQFQNNGVVDDSQLPKDRFSAERLKGVDSTLKIQPAKLEDSAVYLCASSLAPSGEKLFFGSGTQLSVL.

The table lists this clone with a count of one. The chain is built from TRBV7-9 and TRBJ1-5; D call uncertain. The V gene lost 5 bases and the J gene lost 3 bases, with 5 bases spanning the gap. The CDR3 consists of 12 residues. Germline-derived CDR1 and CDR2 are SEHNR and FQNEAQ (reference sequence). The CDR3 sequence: CASSPPNQPQHF. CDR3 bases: TGTGCCAGCAGCCCTCCCAATCAGCCCCAGCATTTT.

The CDR3, as DNA: TGTGCCAGCAGCAGCCGGGACAGGGGGCTTGGGGCCAACGTCCTGACTTTC. Protein product: CASSSRDRGLGANVLTF. The chain employs TRBV21-1 and TRBJ2-6; no DNA check was done on the table's D call, TRBD1. TRBV21-1 is flagged as a pseudogene. CDR3 length equals 17 residues.

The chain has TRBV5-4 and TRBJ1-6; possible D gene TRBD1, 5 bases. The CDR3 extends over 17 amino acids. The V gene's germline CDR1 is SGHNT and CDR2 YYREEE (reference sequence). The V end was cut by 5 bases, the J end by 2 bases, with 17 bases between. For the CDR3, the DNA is TGTGCCAGCAGTGATATAGGTTTGACAGCCTATAATTCACCCCTCCACTTT. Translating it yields CASSDIGLTAYNSPLHF.

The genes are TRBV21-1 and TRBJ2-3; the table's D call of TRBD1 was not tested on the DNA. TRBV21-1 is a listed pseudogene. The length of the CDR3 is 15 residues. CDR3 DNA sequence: TGTGCCAGCAGCCCTGGACAGGGCTCCACAGATACGCAGTATTTT. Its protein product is CASSPGQGSTDTQYF.